This TCR beta chain was sequenced for a study of blood T cell repertoires in COVID-19. Study-wide context: In each case, the material was cDNA or gDNA derived from T cells, B-cell-depleted T cells, or PBMCs.

The V gene end was trimmed by 6 bases and the J gene end by 4 bases; junction bases not matched to a gene: 4. The CDR3 is made up of 15 amino acids. Germline V gives CDR1 MDHEN, CDR2 SYDVKM. Some clones are missing from TCRdb's copy, which holds only in-frame ones; the method was immunoSEQ multiplex PCR. This table holds about 90,000 clones, roughly 87% found once. This TCR derives from a male donor with acute or convalescent COVID-19. The specimen was peripheral blood. This sequence joins TRBV28 and TRBJ2-2; 11 bases are shared with TRBD1. As DNA, the CDR3 is TGTGCCAGCAGCCTGGGACAGGGGGTCACCGGGGAGCTGTTTTTT. Its translation is CASSLGQGVTGELFF.